Listed below are T cell receptor beta chains from one sample, sequenced in a study of blood T cells in healthy people across ages. TCRdb recomputed calls from the 5' RACE reads with MiXCR, one row per CDR3 protein. Altogether 550,000 to 650,000 distinct CDR3 sequences are present, over 25% being singletons, with the ten largest covering roughly 3.5%. The same sample was also used in a study of T cells of mothers and their children.

Sample: blood. These receptors originate from a boy aged 2 to 10 in good health. CDR3s include the opening cysteine and the closing phenylalanine or tryptophan.

v_gene	j_gene	CDR3aa
TRBV27	TRBJ2-3	CASSPDRSGGAGDTQYF
TRBV10-3	NA	CAISRAGGSYEQYF
TRBV7-7	TRBJ2-5	CASSRDSEETQYF
TRBV27	TRBJ2-7	CASSLHRGDEQYF
TRBV25-1	TRBJ2-2	CASSEEHADTGELFF
TRBV5-1	NA	CASSSTSGRNYEQYF
TRBV5-5	TRBJ2-4	CASSLTLAKNIQYF
TRBV14	TRBJ2-5	CASSQEGVGGLETQYF
TRBV19	TRBJ1-4	CASTTPHGGSEKLFF
TRBV3-1	TRBJ1-1	CASGRRTGNTEAFF
TRBV6-5	TRBJ2-7	CASSLDQYEQYF
TRBV3-1	TRBJ2-5	CASSQDRLAETQYF
TRBV18	TRBJ2-3	CASSPNRGNADTQYF
TRBV20-1	TRBJ2-1	CSARILRADNEQFF
TRBV5-1	NA	CASSWGTGDEQFF
TRBV2	TRBJ2-3	CASSAWDPTDTQYF
TRBV11-2	TRBJ2-5	CASSFGGARIETQYF
TRBV24-1	TRBJ1-2	CATRTGGADGHTF
TRBV7-2	TRBJ1-5	CASSYLGQPQHF
TRBV6-1	NA	CASSVAGLIYNEQFF
TRBV12-3/TRBV12-4	TRBJ2-3	CASTLGRGSDTQYF
TRBV7-9	TRBJ2-3	CASSLAGRPTDTQYF
TRBV10-3	TRBJ1-4	CATKTGGDEKLFF
TRBV7-2	TRBJ2-5	CASSKLAGEKGQETQYF
TRBV20-1	TRBJ2-7	CSARDRGQRYEQYF
TRBV20-1	TRBJ2-2	CSARAGAGTGELFF
TRBV5-1	TRBJ2-7	CASSVSFFVSSYEQYF
TRBV2	TRBJ2-5	CASSFGTGGLETQYF
TRBV7-9	NA	CASSSGPDYNEQFF
TRBV30	TRBJ2-6	CAWSRGAGANVLTF
TRBV28	NA	CASSLSGLVSYEQYF
TRBV20-1	TRBJ1-1	CSASNRDPPRAFF
TRBV27	TRBJ2-4	CASSLRQTLAKNIQYF
TRBV2	TRBJ1-6	CASRSGGRPLHF
TRBV3-1	NA	CASSHVYTQETQYF
TRBV7-2	TRBJ1-5	CASSLVGSNQPQHF
TRBV20-1	TRBJ1-5	CSARRQYYSNQPQHF
TRBV2	TRBJ2-7	CASSEGRQRRSYEQYF
TRBV12-3/TRBV12-4	TRBJ2-5	CAGSLDRGSVTQYF
TRBV12-3/TRBV12-4	TRBJ2-5	CASSRRAYQETQYF
TRBV25-1	TRBJ2-7	CASSELAGGPYEQYF
TRBV2	TRBJ2-3	CASSERRGGTDTQYF
TRBV7-9	TRBJ1-1	CASVYIRQTSTEAFF
TRBV10-2	TRBJ2-5	CASSESGGVETQYF
TRBV7-9	TRBJ2-3	CASSLRLGSTDTQYF
TRBV4-3	TRBJ2-1	CASSHLGLAGRAVGSYNEQFF
TRBV5-4	TRBJ1-4	CASSFEKEGAGGKLFF
TRBV20-1	TRBJ2-4	CSASPGLGAKNIQYF
TRBV10-3	TRBJ2-5	CATLTPSTGQETQYF
TRBV7-9	TRBJ1-1	CASNAHGVNTEAFF
TRBV5-1	TRBJ2-2	CASRGSFHGELFF
TRBV10-3	TRBJ2-1	CAISGTSGGSNEQFF
TRBV12-3/TRBV12-4	TRBJ1-6	CASSQGYNSPLHF
TRBV5-1	TRBJ2-1	CASSGGLTIDYNEQFF
TRBV2	NA	CASSSVGSGSYEQYF
TRBV29-1	TRBJ1-4	CSVQGRANEKLFF
TRBV6-5	TRBJ2-7	CASSPFLGQGYEQYF
TRBV12-3/TRBV12-4	TRBJ1-2	CASTWGIRFSGYTF